This T cell receptor beta chain was identified in a study of STAT5B mutations in CD4+ large granular lymphocyte leukemia. Germline values: CDR1 MGHDK, CDR2 SYGVNS. Trimming at V came to 5 bases and at J to 6 bases, leaving 8 bases not matched to a gene. The CDR3 covers 15 residues. Assay used: immunoSEQ multiplex PCR; TCRdb lists only in-frame clones, some missing. This sample has about 30,000 clones, with 65% to 75% found just once. The chain joins TRBV25-1 to TRBJ2-1, with 9 bases identical to TRBD1. Specimen: CD4+ T cells from blood buffy coats. The TCR was taken from a human donor in good health. CDR3 nucleotide sequence: TGTGCCAGCAGTAAAACAGGGGGCGTCAGCAATGAGCAGTTCTTC. It encodes CASSKTGGVSNEQFF.